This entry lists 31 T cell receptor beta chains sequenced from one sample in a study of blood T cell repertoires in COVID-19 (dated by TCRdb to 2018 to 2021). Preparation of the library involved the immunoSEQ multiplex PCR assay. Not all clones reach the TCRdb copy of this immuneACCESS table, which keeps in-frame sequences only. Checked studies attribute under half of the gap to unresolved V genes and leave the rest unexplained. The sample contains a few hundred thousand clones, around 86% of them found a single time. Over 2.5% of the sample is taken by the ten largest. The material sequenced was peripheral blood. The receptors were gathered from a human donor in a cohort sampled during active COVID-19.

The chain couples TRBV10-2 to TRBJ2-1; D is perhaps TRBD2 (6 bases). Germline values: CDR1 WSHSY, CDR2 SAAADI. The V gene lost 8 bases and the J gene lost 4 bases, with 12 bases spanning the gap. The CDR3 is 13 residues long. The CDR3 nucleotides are TGCGCCAGCGGGGAGGCCTCTTACAATGAGCAGTTCTTC. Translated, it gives CASGEASYNEQFF.

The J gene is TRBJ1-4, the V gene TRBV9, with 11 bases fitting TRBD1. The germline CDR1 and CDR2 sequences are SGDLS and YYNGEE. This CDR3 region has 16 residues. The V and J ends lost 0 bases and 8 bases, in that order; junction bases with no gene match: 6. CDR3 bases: TGTGCCAGCAGCGTAGGGACAGGGGGCGCGGGGGAAAAACTGTTTTTT. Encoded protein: CASSVGTGGAGEKLFF. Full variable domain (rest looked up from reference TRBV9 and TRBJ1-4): DSGVTQTPKHLITATGQRVTLRCSPRSGDLSVYWYQQSLDQGLQFLIQYYNGEERAKGNILERFSAQQFPDLHSELNLSSLELGDSALYFCASSVGTGGAGEKLFFGSGTQLSVL.

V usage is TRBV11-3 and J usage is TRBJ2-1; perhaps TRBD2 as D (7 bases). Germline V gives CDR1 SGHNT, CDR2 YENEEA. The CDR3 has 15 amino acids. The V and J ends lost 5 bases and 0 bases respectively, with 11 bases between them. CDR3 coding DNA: TGTGCCAGCAGCACCCGGGGGGCCTCCTACAATGAGCAGTTCTTC. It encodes CASSTRGASYNEQFF. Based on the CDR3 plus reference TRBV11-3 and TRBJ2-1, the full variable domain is EAGVVQSPRYKIIEKKQPVAFWCNPISGHNTLYWYLQNLGQGPELLIRYENEEAVDDSQLPKDRFSAERLKGVDSTLKIQPAELGDSAVYLCASSTRGASYNEQFFGPGTRLTVL.

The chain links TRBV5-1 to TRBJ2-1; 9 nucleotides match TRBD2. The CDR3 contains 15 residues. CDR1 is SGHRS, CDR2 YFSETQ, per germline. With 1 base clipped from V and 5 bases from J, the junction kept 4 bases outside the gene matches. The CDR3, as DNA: TGCGCCAGCAGCTTGATCCTAGCGGGAAACAATGAGCAGTTCTTC. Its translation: CASSLILAGNNEQFF. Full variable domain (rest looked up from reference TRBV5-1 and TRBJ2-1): KAGVTQTPRYLIKTRGQQVTLSCSPISGHRSVSWYQQTPGQGLQFLFEYFSETQRNKGNFPGRFSGRQFSNSRSEMNVSTLELGDSALYLCASSLILAGNNEQFFGPGTRLTVL.

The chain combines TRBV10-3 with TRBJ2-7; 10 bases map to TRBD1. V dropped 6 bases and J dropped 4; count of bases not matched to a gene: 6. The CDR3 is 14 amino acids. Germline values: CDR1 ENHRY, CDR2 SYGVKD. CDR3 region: CAIRPGTGEYEQYF. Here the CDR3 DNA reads TGTGCCATCAGGCCCGGGACAGGGGAGTACGAGCAGTACTTC.

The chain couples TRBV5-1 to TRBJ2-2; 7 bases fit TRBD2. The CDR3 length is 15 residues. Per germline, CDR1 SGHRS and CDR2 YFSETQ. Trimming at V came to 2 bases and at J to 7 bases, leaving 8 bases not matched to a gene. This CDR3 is CASSFAGAQGGELFF. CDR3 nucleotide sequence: TGCGCCAGCAGCTTCGCGGGAGCTCAGGGCGGGGAGCTGTTTTTT.

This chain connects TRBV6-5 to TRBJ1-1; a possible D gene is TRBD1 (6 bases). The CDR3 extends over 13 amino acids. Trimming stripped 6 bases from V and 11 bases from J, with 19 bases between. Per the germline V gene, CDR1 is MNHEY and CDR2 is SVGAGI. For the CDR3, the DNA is TGTGCCAGCAGGACCCAGGGGTCGGATCGCGCTTTCTTT. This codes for CASRTQGSDRAFF.

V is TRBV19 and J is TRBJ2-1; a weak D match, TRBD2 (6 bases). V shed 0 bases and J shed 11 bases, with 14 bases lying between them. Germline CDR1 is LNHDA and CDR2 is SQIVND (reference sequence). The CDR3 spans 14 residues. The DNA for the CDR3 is TGTGCCAGTAGTATAGATCTACTCGGGGGTAAGCAGTTCTTC. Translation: CASSIDLLGGKQFF.

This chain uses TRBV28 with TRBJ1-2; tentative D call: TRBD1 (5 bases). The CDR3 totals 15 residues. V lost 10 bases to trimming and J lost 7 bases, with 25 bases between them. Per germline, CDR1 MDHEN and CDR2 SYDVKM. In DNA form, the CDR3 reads TGTGCCACCGATGGACGGTCCTTTAGTAGGGGTGGCTACACCTTC. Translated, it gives CATDGRSFSRGGYTF.

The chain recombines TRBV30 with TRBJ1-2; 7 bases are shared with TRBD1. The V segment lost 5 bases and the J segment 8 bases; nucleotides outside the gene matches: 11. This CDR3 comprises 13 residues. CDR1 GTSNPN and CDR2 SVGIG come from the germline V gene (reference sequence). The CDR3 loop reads CAWAFRDSQGYTF. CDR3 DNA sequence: TGTGCCTGGGCCTTCCGGGACAGTCAAGGCTACACCTTC.

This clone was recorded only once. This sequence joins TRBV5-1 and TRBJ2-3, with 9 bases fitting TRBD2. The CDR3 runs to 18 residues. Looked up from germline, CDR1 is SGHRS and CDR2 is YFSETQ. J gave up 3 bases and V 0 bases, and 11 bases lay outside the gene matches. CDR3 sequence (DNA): TGCGCCAGCAGCTTGGTGGGGTCTTTAGCGGGAGTAACAGATACGCAGTATTTT. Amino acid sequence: CASSLVGSLAGVTDTQYF.

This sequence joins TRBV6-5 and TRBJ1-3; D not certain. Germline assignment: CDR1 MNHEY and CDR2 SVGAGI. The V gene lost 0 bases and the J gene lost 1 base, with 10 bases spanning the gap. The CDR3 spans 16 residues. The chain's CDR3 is CASSYSRDLSGNTIYF. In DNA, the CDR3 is TGTGCCAGCAGTTACTCGAGGGATCTTTCTGGAAACACCATATATTTT.

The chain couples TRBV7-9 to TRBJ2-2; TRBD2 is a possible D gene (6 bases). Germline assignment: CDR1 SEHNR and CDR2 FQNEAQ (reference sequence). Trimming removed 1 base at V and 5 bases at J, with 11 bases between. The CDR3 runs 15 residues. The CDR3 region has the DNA TGTGCCAGCAGCTTAGGGAGGGTCCTTACCGGGGAGCTGTTTTTT. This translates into CASSLGRVLTGELFF. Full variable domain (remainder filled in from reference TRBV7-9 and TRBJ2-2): DTGVSQNPRHKITKRGQNVTFRCDPISEHNRLYWYRQTLGQGPEFLTYFQNEAQLEKSRLLSDRFSAERPKGSFSTLEIQRTEQGDSAMYLCASSLGRVLTGELFFGEGSRLTVL.

The CDR3 nucleotides read TGTGCCAGCAGCCAACACGGGACAGGTGGCACTGAAGCTTTCTTT. Translated: CASSQHGTGGTEAFF. The chain has TRBV3-1 (or the pseudogene TRBV3-2) and TRBJ1-1, with 8 positions matching TRBD1. This CDR3 region has 15 residues. The trim removed 2 bases at V and 4 bases at J, leaving 6 bases unmatched. Germline-derived CDR1 and CDR2 are LGHDT and YNNKEL (reference sequence).

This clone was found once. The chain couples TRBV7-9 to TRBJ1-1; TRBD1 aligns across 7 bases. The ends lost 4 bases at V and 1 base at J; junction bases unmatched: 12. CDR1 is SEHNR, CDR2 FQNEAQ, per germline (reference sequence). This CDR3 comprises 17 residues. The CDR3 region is CASSSLPQGKRNTEAFF. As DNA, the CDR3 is TGTGCCAGCAGCTCCTTACCACAGGGGAAAAGGAACACTGAAGCTTTCTTT.

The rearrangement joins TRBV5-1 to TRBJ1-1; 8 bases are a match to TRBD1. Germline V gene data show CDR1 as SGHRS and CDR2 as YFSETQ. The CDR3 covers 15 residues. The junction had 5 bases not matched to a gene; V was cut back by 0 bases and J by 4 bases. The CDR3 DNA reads TGCGCCAGCAGCTTGGTAGGGACAGGCGGCACTGAAGCTTTCTTT. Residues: CASSLVGTGGTEAFF.

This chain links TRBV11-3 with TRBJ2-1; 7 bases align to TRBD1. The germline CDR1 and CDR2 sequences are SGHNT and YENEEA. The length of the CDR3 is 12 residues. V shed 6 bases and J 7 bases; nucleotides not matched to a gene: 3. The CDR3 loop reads CASSPTGNEQFF. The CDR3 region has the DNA TGTGCCAGCAGTCCGACAGGGAATGAGCAGTTCTTC.

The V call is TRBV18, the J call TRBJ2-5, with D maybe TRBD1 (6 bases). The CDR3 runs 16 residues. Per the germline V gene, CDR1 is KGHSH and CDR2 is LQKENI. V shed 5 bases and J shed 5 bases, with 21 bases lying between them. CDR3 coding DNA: TGTGCCAGCTCAGCCACGCTGGGGGCGGCAAAGGAGACCCAGTACTTC. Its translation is CASSATLGAAKETQYF.

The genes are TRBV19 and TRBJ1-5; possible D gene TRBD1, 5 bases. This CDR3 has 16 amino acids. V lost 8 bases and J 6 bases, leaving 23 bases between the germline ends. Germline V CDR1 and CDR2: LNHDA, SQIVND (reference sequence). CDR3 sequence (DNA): TGTGCCAGTTCATTCCAATGGGGGGGGGAAGGTCAGCCCCAGCATTTT. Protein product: CASSFQWGGEGQPQHF.

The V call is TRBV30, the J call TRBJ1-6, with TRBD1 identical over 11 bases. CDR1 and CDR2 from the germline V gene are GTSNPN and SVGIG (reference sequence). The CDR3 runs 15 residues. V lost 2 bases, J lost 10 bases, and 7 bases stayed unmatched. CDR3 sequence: CAWSTGQGARSPLHF. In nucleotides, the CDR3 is TGTGCCTGGAGTACCGGACAGGGGGCTCGGTCACCCCTCCACTTT.

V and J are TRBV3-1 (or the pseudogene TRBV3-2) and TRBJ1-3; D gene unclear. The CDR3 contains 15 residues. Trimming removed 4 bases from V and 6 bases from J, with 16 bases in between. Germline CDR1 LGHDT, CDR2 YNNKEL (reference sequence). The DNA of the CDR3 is TGTGCCAGCAGCCCAGGATCGGACTCCGAAAACACCATATATTTT. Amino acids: CASSPGSDSENTIYF.

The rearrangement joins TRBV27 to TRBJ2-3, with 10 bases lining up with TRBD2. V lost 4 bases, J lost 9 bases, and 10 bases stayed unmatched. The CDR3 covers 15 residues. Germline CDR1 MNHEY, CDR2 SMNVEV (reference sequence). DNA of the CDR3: TGTGCCAGCAGTTCCCCCAGCGGGGGGGAGTGGACGCAGTATTTT. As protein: CASSSPSGGEWTQYF.

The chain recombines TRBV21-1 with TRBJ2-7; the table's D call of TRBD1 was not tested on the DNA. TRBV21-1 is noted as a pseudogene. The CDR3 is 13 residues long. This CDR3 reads CASSSQGKDEQYF. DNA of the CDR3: TGTGCCAGCAGTTCACAGGGTAAGGACGAGCAGTACTTC.

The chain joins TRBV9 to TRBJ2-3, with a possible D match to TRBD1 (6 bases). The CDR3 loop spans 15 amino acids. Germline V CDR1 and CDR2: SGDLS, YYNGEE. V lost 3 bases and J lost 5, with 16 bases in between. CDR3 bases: TGTGCCAGCAGCGCCCGACCACTACAGGGAGATACGCAGTATTTT. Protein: CASSARPLQGDTQYF.

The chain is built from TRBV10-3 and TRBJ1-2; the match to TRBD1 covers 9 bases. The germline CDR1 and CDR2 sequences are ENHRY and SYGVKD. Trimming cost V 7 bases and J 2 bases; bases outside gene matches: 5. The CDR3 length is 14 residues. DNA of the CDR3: TGTGCCATCACTGCAGACAGGGGGAACTATGGCTACACCTTC. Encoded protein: CAITADRGNYGYTF.

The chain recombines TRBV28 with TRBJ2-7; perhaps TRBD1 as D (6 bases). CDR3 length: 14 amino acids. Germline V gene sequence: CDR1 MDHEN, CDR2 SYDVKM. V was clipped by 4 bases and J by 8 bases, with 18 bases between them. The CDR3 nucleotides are TGTGCCAGCAGTTCATACTTCGGACAGCCCAAGCAGTACTTC. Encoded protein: CASSSYFGQPKQYF.

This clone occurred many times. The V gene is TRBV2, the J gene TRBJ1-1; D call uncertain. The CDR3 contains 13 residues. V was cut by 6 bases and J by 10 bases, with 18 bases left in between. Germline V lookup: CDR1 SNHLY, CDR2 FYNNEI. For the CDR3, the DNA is TGTGCCAGCAGCCCGATGGGAGCCCCGGGAGCTTTCTTT. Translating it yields CASSPMGAPGAFF.

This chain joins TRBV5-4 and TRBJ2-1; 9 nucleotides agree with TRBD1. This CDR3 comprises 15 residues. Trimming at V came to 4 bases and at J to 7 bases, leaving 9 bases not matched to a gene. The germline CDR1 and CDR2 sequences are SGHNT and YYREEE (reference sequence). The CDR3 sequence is CASSRTGGGLNEQFF. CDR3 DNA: TGTGCCAGCAGCCGCACAGGGGGCGGTTTAAATGAGCAGTTCTTC.

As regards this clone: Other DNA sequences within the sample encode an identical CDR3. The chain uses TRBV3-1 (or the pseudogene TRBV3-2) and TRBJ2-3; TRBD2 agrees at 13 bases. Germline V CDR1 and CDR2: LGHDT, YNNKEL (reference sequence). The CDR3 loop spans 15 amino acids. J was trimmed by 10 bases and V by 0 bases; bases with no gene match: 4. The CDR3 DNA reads TGTGCCAGCAGCCAAGATCGCACTAGCGGGAGGGCGCAGTATTTT. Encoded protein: CASSQDRTSGRAQYF.

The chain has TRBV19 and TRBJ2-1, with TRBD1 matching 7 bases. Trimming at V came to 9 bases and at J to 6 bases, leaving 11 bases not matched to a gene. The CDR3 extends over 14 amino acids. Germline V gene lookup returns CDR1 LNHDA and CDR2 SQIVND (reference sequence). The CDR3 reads CASQTGSLGNEQFF. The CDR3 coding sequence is TGTGCCAGCCAGACAGGGAGTCTTGGCAATGAGCAGTTCTTC.

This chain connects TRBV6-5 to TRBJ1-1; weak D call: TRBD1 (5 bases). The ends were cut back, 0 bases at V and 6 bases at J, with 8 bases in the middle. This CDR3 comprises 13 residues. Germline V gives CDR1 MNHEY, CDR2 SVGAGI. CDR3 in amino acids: CASSYSWGAEAFF. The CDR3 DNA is TGTGCCAGCAGTTACTCGTGGGGGGCTGAAGCTTTCTTT.